This TCR beta chain was identified in a study of identical twins. Template switching added a universal primer site; cDNA carried unique molecular identifiers. One entry per CDR3 protein results from TCRdb running MiXCR on the 5' RACE reads. The repertoire includes approximately 630,000 distinct CDR3 sequences, about 7.1% of them detected once, and 1.6% sits in the top ten. As regards this clonotype: The antigen is not known.

General study findings and limits: For out-of-frame alpha sequences shared by twins, low generation probability was in excess.

The length of the CDR3 is 14 residues. Germline V gene sequence: CDR1 SNHLY, CDR2 FYNNEI. The junction had 5 bases not matched to a gene; V was cut back by 6 bases and J by 5 bases. The same sample was also studied in work on yellow fever vaccine responses in identical twins.

The genes are TRBV2 and TRBJ2-2; 8 nucleotides match TRBD1. The sequenced sample consisted of PBMCs. The source is a woman younger than 35 in good health. The chain's CDR3 is CASRDRVQTGELFF. The CDR3 nucleotides are TGTGCCAGCAGGGACAGGGTGCAAACCGGGGAGCTGTTTTTT.